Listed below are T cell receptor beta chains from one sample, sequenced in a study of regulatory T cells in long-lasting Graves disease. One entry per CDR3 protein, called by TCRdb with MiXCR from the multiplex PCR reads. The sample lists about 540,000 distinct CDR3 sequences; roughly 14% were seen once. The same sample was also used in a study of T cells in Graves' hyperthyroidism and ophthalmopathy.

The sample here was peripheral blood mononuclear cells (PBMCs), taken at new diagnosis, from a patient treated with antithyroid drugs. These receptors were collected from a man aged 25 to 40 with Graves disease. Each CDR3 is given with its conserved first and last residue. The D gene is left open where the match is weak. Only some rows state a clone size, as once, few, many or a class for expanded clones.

TGCAGTGCTAGAGATTTACTAGAAGGAGATACGCAGTATTTT CSARDLLEGDTQYF TRBJ2-3 14 NA NA TRBV20-1
TGTGCCAGCAGCACCTTACAGGGTCGGTTGGAAGCTTTCTTT CASSTLQGRLEAFF TRBJ1-1 14 NA NA TRBV3-1
TGTGCCAGCAGCTTAGGAGGGGTAGGCAATGAGCAGTTCTTC CASSLGGVGNEQFF TRBJ2-1 14 NA many TRBV7-8
TGTGCCAGCAGCTTACCTCCCGGGGCAGGGGGCTCTGGCTACACCTTC CASSLPPGAGGSGYTF TRBJ1-2 16 TRBD1 many TRBV11-2
TGTGCCAGCAGTTTTAGGGGAGCCCGTGGCTGGGAGCAGTACTTC CASSFRGARGWEQYF TRBJ2-7 15 NA many TRBV27
TGTGCCAGCAGCCAGGGTCAAGTAGGAGAGACCCAGTACTTC CASSQGQVGETQYF TRBJ2-5 14 NA few TRBV14
TGTGCCAGCAGTTTGGCAGGGACAGGGGGAGAAAAACTGTTTTTT CASSLAGTGGEKLFF TRBJ1-4 15 TRBD1 many TRBV28
TGCAGCGTTGAAGATCTACGCTATGGCTACACCTTC CSVEDLRYGYTF TRBJ1-2 12 NA many TRBV29-1
TGTGCCAGCAGTTTATCCCCCCTGGGGAGTGAGCAGTTCTTC CASSLSPLGSEQFF TRBJ2-1 14 NA many TRBV28
TGTGCCAGCAGCTGGCTAGCGGGAGAGAATGAGCAGTTCTTC CASSWLAGENEQFF TRBJ2-1 14 TRBD2 NA TRBV7-2
TGTGCCAGCAGCTTAAATTTTGCGGGAGGTTACAATGAGCAGTTCTTC CASSLNFAGGYNEQFF TRBJ2-1 16 TRBD2 NA TRBV7-9
TGTGCCAGCTCACCACCGAGGGGCCTTGACGGGCAGTACTTC CASSPPRGLDGQYF TRBJ2-7 14 NA NA TRBV18
TGTGCCAGCAGCCGCCCTAGCGGGAGGCTCCAAGAGACCCAGTACTTC CASSRPSGRLQETQYF TRBJ2-5 16 TRBD2 many TRBV7-2